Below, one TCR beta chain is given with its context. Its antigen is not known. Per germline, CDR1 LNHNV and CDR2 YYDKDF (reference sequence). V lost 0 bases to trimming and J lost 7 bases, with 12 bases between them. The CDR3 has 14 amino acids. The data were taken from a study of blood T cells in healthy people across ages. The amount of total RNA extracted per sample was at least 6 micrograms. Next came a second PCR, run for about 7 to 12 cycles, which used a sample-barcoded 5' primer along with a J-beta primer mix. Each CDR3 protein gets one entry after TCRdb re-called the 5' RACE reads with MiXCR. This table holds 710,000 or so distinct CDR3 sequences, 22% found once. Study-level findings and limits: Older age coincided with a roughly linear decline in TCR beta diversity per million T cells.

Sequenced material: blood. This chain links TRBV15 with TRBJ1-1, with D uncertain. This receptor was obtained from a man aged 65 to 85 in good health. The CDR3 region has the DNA TGTGCCACCAGCAGAGATTACCGGGAAATTGAAGCTTTCTTT. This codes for CATSRDYREIEAFF.